This paragraph covers one T cell receptor (beta chain) sequence. Its recognized antigen is unknown. There are no base qualities to consult, and no much larger clone falls within one base. The donors were about 40 Caucasian individuals from Russia, aged 6 to 90 years, who were systemically healthy. Each donor gave roughly 11 milliliters of peripheral blood, drawn into EDTA-treated Vacutainer tubes. PBMCs were isolated by Ficoll-Paque density-gradient centrifugation, with at least 7 million obtained per sample. Trizol reagent was used to extract total RNA from PBMCs, with at least 5 micrograms per sample. For every donor, an aliquot of PBMCs went through flow cytometry to measure the percentages of naive CD45RAhigh/CD27high T cells. This entry belongs to a study of blood T cells in healthy people across ages (dated by TCRdb to between 2014 and 2017). For the study in its entirety: Template switching captured roughly one uniquely barcoded TCR beta cDNA molecule per two T cells in model experiments. The donors were divided into four age groups: young (average around 17 years), middle-aged (approximately 41), aged (about 56) and long-lived (about 84). To avoid experimental bias, donors of different ages were spread randomly across the sequencing lanes. Two additional independent replicas of 1 million unique cDNA reads from the same blood draw were analyzed for two donors (one aged 18 to 29 and one aged 80 or older). Using deep sequencing normalized with unique cDNA molecular identifiers, the study measured how TCR beta repertoire diversity changes with age.

Results and caveats for the whole study, not just this receptor: Conclusive comparison of naive and antigen-experienced compartments was prevented by the profiling of bulk unsorted PBMCs. Observed TCR beta diversity correlated strongly with the percentage of naive T cells measured by flow cytometry. Compared with the aged group, more naive CD4+ T cells, fewer expanded clones and increased TCR diversity were shown by the long-lived group, suggesting age selection. Because donor CMV infection status was unknown, age-related changes in expanded clonotypes were potentially confounded. Estimates of total diversity from one million sequenced T cells were regarded as lower bounds and underestimates. Observed TCR beta diversity per million T cells fell roughly linearly with age, and a significant reduction was already apparent by age around 40.

The library relied on 5' RACE. The sequencing machine was an Illumina HiSeq 2500. A second about 7 to 11 cycle PCR used a sample-barcoded 5' primer and a J-beta primer mix. A template-switch 5' adaptor carrying 12 random nucleotides introduced a unique molecular identifier onto each TCR beta cDNA molecule. Each sample yielded at least 3 million CDR3-containing paired-end reads. First-strand cDNA was synthesized from all RNA with the Mint cDNA synthesis kit, primed by a TRBC-specific oligonucleotide. All cDNA was treated with uracil-DNA glycosylase and then went through a first 18-cycle PCR with the universal primers M1SS and BC2_uni_R. In the authors' own workflow: Each sample was normalized by randomly selecting 1 million high-quality reads, each carrying a distinct molecular identifier. Instead of being binned into consensus sequences, reads with shared molecular identifiers were discarded. MiTCR, run with a Q25 quality threshold and the strictest error-elimination algorithm, handled CDR3 identification, clonotype clustering and error correction. A nonparametric unseen species model using Euler transformation provided a lower-bound estimate of total TCR beta diversity. Clones were called with MiXCR by TCRdb after fastp trimmed the public reads at Q25, and only in-frame beta chains were retained. Rows are combined by CDR3 protein, so each entry shows the most common genes and DNA. TCRdb's processing, not the study's, gives the V and J calls here. For this sample the table gives hundreds of thousands of distinct CDR3 sequences, of which under 25% were detected only once. Of the sample, roughly 3.9% falls within the top ten clones.

The CDR3 has 14 amino acids, counting the end cysteine and phenylalanine. The sequence is cut down to CDR3 DNA, 42 bases in frame from base 1. CDR1 and CDR2 (ENHRY, SYGVKD) derive from the germline V gene. V gives up 7 bases and J gives up 3 bases, and the segment between their germline ends measures 15 bases. The sequence joins TRBV10-3 to TRBJ2-5; TRBD1 is possibly the D segment (7 matching bases). This clonotype was obtained from a man in his 70s in good health. The specimen sequenced was blood. Read as DNA, the sequence is TGTGCCATCAAGTCTGCGGGGACAGAAGAGACCCAGTACTTC. It codes for CAIKSAGTEETQYF.